This record concerns one T cell receptor (beta chain) sequence. The study ran its PCR with 60 Vbeta and 13 Jbeta primers. Produced via immunoSEQ multiplex PCR; TCRdb's table is partial and in-frame only. In the table there are roughly 160,000 clones, around 77% of which are singletons. Germline V gene sequence: CDR1 SGHVS, CDR2 FQNEAQ. This CDR3 region has 14 residues. The V gene lost 5 bases and the J gene lost 5 bases, with 15 bases spanning the gap. The data derive from a study of cytomegalovirus exposure and HLA in healthy donors. Study as a whole: Counted in an early data release were tens of millions of unique TCRs from HLA-typed donors.

Material: PBMCs. The V and J genes are TRBV7-8 and TRBJ2-5; the D gene is possibly TRBD1 (5 bases). The receptor's source is a man aged 55 to 70 in good health and CMV-seronegative. The CDR3, as DNA: TGTGCCAGCAGCCAAGGAACGGCAGGGGAGACCCAGTACTTC. This encodes CASSQGTAGETQYF.